These 32 T cell receptor beta chains came from one sample sequenced in a study of T cell responses to AZD1222 COVID-19 vaccine. The repertoire was sequenced with immunoSEQ multiplex PCR; TCRdb's copy has only in-frame clones and lacks some. This table has approximately 180,000 clones, around 90% appearing once. The material sequenced was peripheral blood, taken on day 0 of AZD1222 vaccination. All receptors come from an adult in good health.

J is TRBJ1-5 and V is TRBV4-1; perhaps TRBD1 as D (6 bases). The CDR3 sequence is 15 residues long. Per the germline V gene, CDR1 is MGHRA and CDR2 is YSYEKL. V lost 3 bases to trimming and J lost 5 bases, with 14 bases between them. CDR3 sequence (DNA): TGCGCCAGCAGCCAGGCTACAGGGACCTATCAGCCCCAGCATTTT. Residues: CASSQATGTYQPQHF.

This rearrangement joins TRBV24-1 to TRBJ2-7; 12 bases agree with TRBD2. The CDR3 has 17 residues. After removal of 1 base from V and 4 bases from J, the junction contained 7 bases not matched to a gene. The germline gives CDR1 KGHDR, CDR2 SFDVKD. The CDR3 sequence is CATSDFLLAGGRYEQYF. CDR3 coding DNA: TGTGCCACCAGTGATTTTTTGCTAGCGGGAGGGAGGTACGAGCAGTACTTC.

The sample holds one count of this clone. The chain couples TRBV5-1 to TRBJ2-7; 11 nucleotides line up with TRBD2. Germline CDR1 is SGHRS and CDR2 is YFSETQ. V dropped 4 bases and J dropped 0; count of bases not matched to a gene: 3. The CDR3 runs 15 residues. The CDR3: CASSLAGGPSYEQYF. CDR3 bases: TGCGCCAGCAGCCTAGCGGGAGGACCCTCCTACGAGCAGTACTTC. Together with reference TRBV5-1 and TRBJ2-7, the CDR3 gives the full variable domain: KAGVTQTPRYLIKTRGQQVTLSCSPISGHRSVSWYQQTPGQGLQFLFEYFSETQRNKGNFPGRFSGRQFSNSRSEMNVSTLELGDSALYLCASSLAGGPSYEQYFGPGTRLTVT.

This clone was found once. The genes are TRBV2 and TRBJ1-3; 7 nucleotides line up with TRBD1. The CDR3 length is 20 residues. The junction had 23 bases not matched to a gene; V was cut back by 8 bases and J by 1 base. Germline CDR1 is SNHLY and CDR2 is FYNNEI. The CDR3 nucleotides are TGTGCCAGCTACCTTACCTCGAACAGGGGTGCCTTGTCTTCTGGAAACACCATATATTTT. The encoded protein is CASYLTSNRGALSSGNTIYF. Full variable domain (remainder filled in from reference TRBV2 and TRBJ1-3): EPEVTQTPSHQVTQMGQEVILRCVPISNHLYFYWYRQILGQKVEFLVSFYNNEISEKSEIFDDQFSVERPDGSNFTLKIRSTKLEDSAMYFCASYLTSNRGALSSGNTIYFGEGSWLTVV.

The chain joins TRBV5-6 to TRBJ1-1; no firm D call. CDR1 is SGHDT, CDR2 YYEEEE, per germline. CDR3 length: 15 amino acids. Trimming took off 4 bases at V and 0 bases at J, with 13 bases between the two ends. DNA of the CDR3: TGTGCCAGCAGCCTAGGGTTTTCTATGAACACTGAAGCTTTCTTT. It translates to CASSLGFSMNTEAFF. Combining the CDR3 with reference TRBV5-6 and TRBJ1-1 gives the whole variable domain DAGVTQSPTHLIKTRGQQVTLRCSPKSGHDTVSWYQQALGQGPQFIFQYYEEEERQRGNFPDRFSGHQFPNYSSELNVNALLLGDSALYLCASSLGFSMNTEAFFGQGTRLTVV.

The chain uses TRBV10-1 and TRBJ2-1, with TRBD1 identical over 10 bases. The V segment lost 3 bases and the J segment 9 bases; nucleotides outside the gene matches: 8. This CDR3 is built from 15 residues. Germline loops: CDR1 WNHNN, CDR2 SYGVQD (reference sequence). The CDR3 loop is CASSDSGTGDSEQFF. DNA of the CDR3: TGCGCCAGCAGTGATTCAGGGACAGGGGATAGTGAGCAGTTCTTC.

CDR3 bases: TGTGCCAGTCACACCTCTCCCCAGCCCCAGCATTTT. Translating gives CASHTSPQPQHF. J is TRBJ1-5 and V is TRBV28; D uncertain. The CDR3 runs to 12 residues. Trimming pared 9 bases from V and 7 bases from J, leaving 13 bases between. Germline loops: CDR1 MDHEN, CDR2 SYDVKM.

The V gene is TRBV30, the J gene TRBJ1-2; no clear D gene. CDR1 and CDR2 from the germline V gene are GTSNPN and SVGIG (reference sequence). CDR3 size: 14 residues. The V end was cut by 2 bases, the J end by 7 bases, with 17 bases between. DNA for the CDR3: TGTGCCTGGAGTCCCCTTGGTCCGGTGGCTGGCTACACCTTC. Protein: CAWSPLGPVAGYTF.

This clone was counted once. V and J are TRBV4-2 and TRBJ2-1; perhaps TRBD2 as D (5 bases). Germline V lookup: CDR1 LGHNA, CDR2 YNFKEQ. The CDR3 sequence is 15 residues long. V shed 2 bases and J shed 7 bases, with 15 bases lying between them. CDR3 region: CASSQTGTPGNEQFF. The DNA for the CDR3 is TGTGCCAGCAGCCAAACGGGAACTCCCGGGAATGAGCAGTTCTTC.

In this sample, this clone turned up once. One end of the junction does not line up with germline, which may come from a read error. The chain has TRBV12-3 or TRBV12-4 and TRBJ1-1; TRBD1 might be the D (6 bases). CDR3 length: 13 amino acids. CDR3 sequence: CASSSGVGTSFLF. Here the CDR3 DNA reads TGTGCCAGCAGTTCTGGGGTGGGGACATCGTTCCTCTTT.

V usage is TRBV6-4 and J usage is TRBJ2-1; TRBD2 agrees at 7 bases. The junction had 9 bases not matched to a gene; V was cut back by 6 bases and J by 10 bases. CDR1 MRHNA and CDR2 SNTAGT come from the germline V gene. The CDR3 extends over 13 amino acids. In nucleotides, the CDR3 is TGTGCCAGCAGCCGGGAGGAGCGACTAGAGCAGTTCTTC. Translated: CASSREERLEQFF.

The CDR3 DNA is TGCGCCAGCAGCTTGGAGGGGGCTAACTATGGCTACACCTTC. This encodes CASSLEGANYGYTF. The V and J genes are TRBV5-1 and TRBJ1-2; tentative D call: TRBD1 (6 bases). Germline assignment: CDR1 SGHRS and CDR2 YFSETQ. The CDR3 contains 14 residues. Trimming stripped 0 bases from V and 0 bases from J, with 6 bases between. The full variable domain, with the rest looked up from reference TRBV5-1 and TRBJ1-2, is KAGVTQTPRYLIKTRGQQVTLSCSPISGHRSVSWYQQTPGQGLQFLFEYFSETQRNKGNFPGRFSGRQFSNSRSEMNVSTLELGDSALYLCASSLEGANYGYTFGSGTRLTVV.

V gene TRBV6-5 combines with J gene TRBJ2-3; D not certain. With 6 bases removed from V and 2 bases from J, the gap between germline ends came to 9 bases. CDR3 length: 13 residues. Germline loops: CDR1 MNHEY, CDR2 SVGAGI. CDR3 in amino acids: CASSGPATDTQYF. The CDR3 DNA reads as TGTGCCAGCAGCGGACCAGCCACAGATACGCAGTATTTT.

The chain recombines TRBV5-4 with TRBJ1-2; 10 positions agree with TRBD1. The CDR3 runs to 14 residues. The ends lost 6 bases at V and 2 bases at J; junction bases unmatched: 4. Germline V lookup: CDR1 SGHNT, CDR2 YYREEE (reference sequence). CDR3 amino acids: CASKGTGDNYGYTF. CDR3 sequence (DNA): TGTGCCAGCAAAGGGACAGGGGACAACTATGGCTACACCTTC.

This chain joins TRBV6-1 and TRBJ2-7; possibly TRBD1 for D (6 bases). Germline V lookup: CDR1 MNHNS, CDR2 SASEGT. V lost 1 base to trimming and J lost 5 bases, with 12 bases between them. This CDR3 has 14 amino acids. CDR3 coding DNA: TGTGCCAGCAGTGAAGGCACAGGGATCGACGAGCAGTACTTC. Translation: CASSEGTGIDEQYF.

The chain has TRBV5-1 and TRBJ2-1; D call uncertain. Germline CDR1 is SGHRS and CDR2 is YFSETQ. Deletions cut 4 bases from V and 0 bases from J, with 14 bases between. CDR3 length: 16 amino acids. The CDR3 DNA sequence: TGCGCCAGCAGCGTCCTAGTGGGATCCTCCTACAATGAGCAGTTCTTC. Protein: CASSVLVGSSYNEQFF.

This clone was recorded only once. J is TRBJ1-2 and V is TRBV29-1, with TRBD1 matching 9 bases. V was clipped by 7 bases and J by 3 bases; unmatched bases: 9. CDR3 length: 14 amino acids. Germline V lookup: CDR1 SQVTM, CDR2 ANQGSEA. The CDR3 spells CSASHRGLDYGYTF. CDR3 sequence (DNA): TGCAGCGCCTCGCACAGGGGGCTGGACTATGGCTACACCTTC.

V and J are TRBV11-2 and TRBJ2-7; the D gene is possibly TRBD2 (5 bases). V was pared by 5 bases and J by 3 bases, with 14 bases between. Germline lookup yields CDR1 SGHAT and CDR2 FQNNGV. The CDR3 contains 14 residues. In nucleotides, the CDR3 is TGTGCCAGCAGCCGCGGGCTATCTGGCTACGAGCAGTACTTC. Amino acid sequence: CASSRGLSGYEQYF.

The rearrangement uses TRBV5-4 and TRBJ2-3; 8 nucleotides agree with TRBD1. Germline-derived CDR1 and CDR2 are SGHNT and YYREEE (reference sequence). The ends lost 4 bases at V and 5 bases at J; junction bases unmatched: 12. The CDR3 length is 16 residues. The CDR3, as DNA: TGTGCCAGCAGCAAAGGGAGCCAGGGGGCGGGAGATACGCAGTATTTT. Protein: CASSKGSQGAGDTQYF.

This sequence joins TRBV15 and TRBJ2-3; D ambiguous. CDR3 length: 14 amino acids. Between the trimmed V and J ends, which lost 4 bases and 0 bases, there was a span of 8 bases. From germline, CDR1 is LNHNV and CDR2 YYDKDF (reference sequence). This CDR3 reads CATSNGASTDTQYF. The CDR3 DNA reads as TGTGCCACCAGCAACGGAGCTAGCACAGATACGCAGTATTTT.

The chain combines TRBV10-3 with TRBJ1-5, with TRBD1 identical over 9 bases. This CDR3 spans 15 amino acids. Germline loops: CDR1 ENHRY, CDR2 SYGVKD. Trimming at V came to 6 bases and at J to 2 bases, leaving 5 bases not matched to a gene. Here the CDR3 reads CAIREGQGGNQPQHF. The CDR3, as DNA: TGTGCCATCAGAGAGGGACAGGGAGGCAATCAGCCCCAGCATTTT.

The chain has TRBV5-1 and TRBJ2-7; D possibly uses TRBD1 or TRBD2 (5 bases each). Germline-derived CDR1 and CDR2 are SGHRS and YFSETQ. V shed 9 bases and J shed 2 bases, with 18 bases lying between them. This CDR3 has 14 residues. The CDR3 DNA is TGCGCCAAGCTTTGGGACGCCGATCCCTACGAGCAGTACTTC. It encodes CAKLWDADPYEQYF.

The chain uses TRBV4-1 and TRBJ2-7, with 8 bases fitting TRBD2. Germline CDR1 and CDR2: MGHRA and YSYEKL. This CDR3 contains 16 residues. Trimming removed 5 bases from V and 5 bases from J; junction bases left unmatched: 14. The CDR3 region is CASSFRTSTGLDEQYF. Written as DNA, the CDR3 is TGCGCCAGCAGCTTCCGGACTAGCACTGGGCTAGACGAGCAGTACTTC.

The CDR3 protein is CASRPTRDREETQYF. In DNA form, the CDR3 reads TGTGCCAGCAGGCCCACCCGGGACAGGGAAGAGACCCAGTACTTC. The V gene is TRBV6-5, the J gene TRBJ2-5, with TRBD1 matching over 9 bases. Trimming at V came to 6 bases and at J to 3 bases, leaving 8 bases not matched to a gene. Germline V CDR1 and CDR2: MNHEY, SVGAGI. This CDR3 has 15 amino acids.

The genes are TRBV7-9 and TRBJ2-4, with D unresolved. CDR1 is SEHNR, CDR2 FQNEAQ, per germline (reference sequence). The CDR3 is 15 residues long. V was pared by 5 bases and J by 0 bases, with 11 bases between. The CDR3 sequence: CASSARHLAKNIQYF. The CDR3 region has the DNA TGTGCCAGCAGCGCGAGACACTTAGCCAAAAACATTCAGTACTTC.

As concerns this clone: The sample has other DNA sequences that encode this CDR3 too. The V call is TRBV19, the J call TRBJ2-1; D remains ambiguous. In germline, CDR1 is LNHDA, CDR2 SQIVND (reference sequence). There are 14 residues in the CDR3. Trimming left V 5 bases short and J 0 bases short, with 8 bases between. The CDR3 here is CASSSESSYNEQFF. The CDR3 DNA is TGTGCCAGTAGTTCAGAAAGCTCCTACAATGAGCAGTTCTTC.

The chain couples TRBV7-9 to TRBJ1-6, with unresolved D. V lost 5 bases to trimming and J lost 10 bases, with 9 bases between them. CDR1 and CDR2 from the germline V gene are SEHNR and FQNEAQ (reference sequence). The CDR3 is made up of 12 amino acids. The CDR3 nucleotides read TGTGCCAGCAGCCCCGGGGTATCACCCCTCCACTTT. Translated, it gives CASSPGVSPLHF.

The chain carries TRBV3-1 (or the pseudogene TRBV3-2) and TRBJ1-1; 8 bases agree with TRBD1. This CDR3 spans 16 amino acids. J gave up 6 bases and V 4 bases, and 13 bases lay outside the gene matches. CDR1 and CDR2 from the germline V gene are LGHDT and YNNKEL (reference sequence). As DNA, the CDR3 is TGTGCCAGCAGCCCTAGGGGGCAGGGGGCGGGAGCTGAAGCTTTCTTT. Translated: CASSPRGQGAGAEAFF.

This clone has a single count. The chain joins TRBV19 to TRBJ1-4; 10 nucleotides line up with TRBD1. J was trimmed by 8 bases and V by 3 bases; bases with no gene match: 6. Germline-derived CDR1 and CDR2 are LNHDA and SQIVND (reference sequence). This CDR3 comprises 15 residues. The CDR3 coding sequence is TGTGCCAGTAGTATCATGACAGGGGGCAGCGAAAAACTGTTTTTT. It codes for CASSIMTGGSEKLFF.

The chain uses TRBV5-8 and TRBJ1-1; D is undetermined. V dropped 2 bases and J dropped 6 bases, with 11 bases sitting between them. The CDR3 loop spans 13 amino acids. Germline CDR1 reads SGHTS; CDR2 reads YDEGEE. The CDR3 is CASSFSWPPEAFF. DNA of the CDR3: TGTGCCAGCAGCTTCTCATGGCCGCCTGAAGCTTTCTTT.

V and J are TRBV11-2 and TRBJ2-7; D may be TRBD1 (6 bases). CDR3 length: 16 residues. CDR1 is SGHAT, CDR2 FQNNGV, per germline. V shed 7 bases and J shed 3 bases, with 22 bases lying between them. The CDR3 here is CASNPLRTANFYEQYF. The CDR3, as DNA: TGTGCCAGCAACCCTCTGCGGACAGCCAATTTCTACGAGCAGTACTTC.

The V call is TRBV28, the J call TRBJ2-7, with D unclear. The CDR3 is 12 amino acids. The V end was cut by 7 bases, the J end by 6 bases, with 13 bases between. Germline assignment: CDR1 MDHEN and CDR2 SYDVKM. The CDR3 bases are TGTGCCAGCACTCTTGGTCTCGGCGAGCAGTACTTC. It translates to CASTLGLGEQYF.